Shown below are 29 T cell receptor beta chains from a single sample sequenced in a study of blood T cell repertoires in COVID-19. Sequencing was performed with immunoSEQ multiplex PCR; in TCRdb, only in-frame clones are kept and a portion is missing. Of about 55,000 clones in the sample, roughly four fifths were seen once. Material for sequencing was peripheral blood. These receptors came from a woman aged 55-69 years with acute or convalescent COVID-19.

The V call is TRBV5-1, the J call TRBJ1-3; unclear D gene. There are 15 residues in the CDR3. Per germline, CDR1 SGHRS and CDR2 YFSETQ. The V and J ends lost 0 bases and 0 bases respectively, with 7 bases between them. The CDR3 region is CASSLAPSSGNTIYF. In DNA, the CDR3 is TGCGCCAGCAGCTTGGCACCGAGCTCTGGAAACACCATATATTTT.

This chain uses TRBV10-1 with TRBJ1-5, with 11 bases lining up with TRBD1. The CDR3 is 16 residues long. After removal of 6 bases from V and 4 bases from J, the junction contained 8 bases not matched to a gene. Germline V gives CDR1 WNHNN, CDR2 SYGVQD (reference sequence). The CDR3: CASRPRDRGCNQPQHF. The CDR3 DNA reads as TGCGCCAGCAGACCCCGGGACAGGGGGTGTAATCAGCCCCAGCATTTT.

The sample holds one count of this clone. This chain connects TRBV19 to TRBJ2-7; 9 bases align to TRBD1. V gave up 3 bases and J gave up 4 bases; unmatched junction bases: 4. Germline CDR1 LNHDA, CDR2 SQIVND (reference sequence). The CDR3 contains 14 residues. The CDR3 here is CASSMRDREYEQYF. Here the CDR3 DNA reads TGTGCCAGTAGTATGCGGGACAGGGAGTACGAGCAGTACTTC.

A single count supports this clone. The chain links TRBV5-6 to TRBJ2-3, with TRBD2 matching over 8 bases. J was trimmed by 3 bases and V by 5 bases; bases with no gene match: 11. CDR1 is SGHDT, CDR2 YYEEEE, per germline. This CDR3 spans 16 amino acids. The CDR3 region has the DNA TGTGCCAGCAGGCCGGGACTAGGGTGGGTGACAGATACGCAGTATTTT. It codes for CASRPGLGWVTDTQYF.

This CDR3 reads CSLGANYGYTF. The CDR3 DNA sequence: TGCAGCCTAGGGGCAAACTATGGCTACACCTTC. This chain links TRBV20-1 with TRBJ1-2, with D tentatively TRBD1 (5 bases). The CDR3 is 11 amino acids. Germline CDR1 is DFQATT and CDR2 is SNEGSKA (reference sequence).

The CDR3: CASSSSGLAAYNEQFF. For the CDR3, the DNA is TGCGCCAGCAGCTCCTCGGGACTAGCGGCCTACAATGAGCAGTTCTTC. This chain connects TRBV5-1 to TRBJ2-1, with TRBD2 identical over 11 bases. The CDR3 loop spans 16 amino acids. Germline loops: CDR1 SGHRS, CDR2 YFSETQ. V lost 3 bases and J lost 2; bases outside the gene matches: 4. Full variable domain (missing parts from reference TRBV5-1 and TRBJ2-1): KAGVTQTPRYLIKTRGQQVTLSCSPISGHRSVSWYQQTPGQGLQFLFEYFSETQRNKGNFPGRFSGRQFSNSRSEMNVSTLELGDSALYLCASSSSGLAAYNEQFFGPGTRLTVL.

V is TRBV3-1 (or the pseudogene TRBV3-2) and J is TRBJ1-2, with TRBD1 as a possible D gene (6 bases). The germline CDR1 and CDR2 sequences are LGHDT and YNNKEL (reference sequence). CDR3 length: 15 residues. With 4 bases removed from V and 4 bases from J, the gap between germline ends came to 16 bases. The CDR3 reads CASSRIQGSTYGYTF. CDR3 DNA: TGTGCCAGCAGCCGTATTCAGGGGTCCACCTATGGCTACACCTTC.

This sequence joins TRBV7-9 and TRBJ2-1; 15 positions agree with TRBD2. This CDR3 region has 18 residues. The germline gives CDR1 SEHNR, CDR2 FQNEAQ (reference sequence). V dropped 3 bases and J dropped 7; count of bases not matched to a gene: 10. The CDR3 DNA reads as TGTGCCAGCAGCTTGACCCTAGGACTAGCGGGAGGGCCAAATGAGCAGTTCTTC. It yields the protein CASSLTLGLAGGPNEQFF.

In its sample, this clone was seen once. The rearrangement joins TRBV2 to TRBJ1-6; D unclear. In germline, CDR1 is SNHLY, CDR2 FYNNEI. V shed 4 bases and J shed 6 bases, with 10 bases lying between them. The CDR3 runs 14 residues. In DNA form, the CDR3 reads TGTGCCAGCAGTGTTCACAGCTCTAATTCACCCCTCCACTTT. This codes for CASSVHSSNSPLHF.

The CDR3 here is CASSQERTGTHSPLHF. The DNA for the CDR3 is TGCGCCAGCAGCCAAGAACGAACGGGAACGCATTCACCCCTCCACTTT. V and J are TRBV4-1 and TRBJ1-6; D gene ambiguous. Germline V lookup: CDR1 MGHRA, CDR2 YSYEKL. CDR3 length equals 16 residues. Trimming stripped 0 bases from V and 8 bases from J, with 14 bases between.

The rearrangement joins TRBV4-1 to TRBJ1-5, with 7 bases identical to TRBD1. J lost 5 bases, V lost 1 base, and 2 bases had no gene match. The CDR3 covers 14 residues. Germline assignment: CDR1 MGHRA and CDR2 YSYEKL. CDR3 residues: CASSQVTGDQPQHF. The DNA of the CDR3 is TGCGCCAGCAGCCAAGTTACAGGGGATCAGCCCCAGCATTTT.

This clone was observed a few times. The chain is built from TRBV19 and TRBJ1-1; D is ambiguous. CDR1 and CDR2 (germline): LNHDA, SQIVND (reference sequence). CDR3 length: 13 amino acids. Trimming removed 10 bases at V and 4 bases at J, with 16 bases between. The CDR3 region is CATDPGSGTEAFF. The CDR3 nucleotides are TGTGCCACCGACCCCGGTTCGGGCACTGAAGCTTTCTTT.

The rearrangement joins TRBV6-4 to TRBJ1-4; D may be TRBD1 (5 bases). Trimming took off 0 bases at V and 3 bases at J, with 14 bases between the two ends. CDR1 is MRHNA, CDR2 SNTAGT, per germline. The CDR3 spans 17 residues. This chain's CDR3 is CASSDSRGEQSNEKLFF. CDR3 sequence (DNA): TGTGCCAGCAGTGACTCTCGGGGGGAACAGTCTAATGAAAAACTGTTTTTT.

The rearrangement joins TRBV28 to TRBJ2-5; the D gene is possibly TRBD1 (6 bases). CDR3 length: 14 residues. V was cut by 1 base and J by 5 bases, with 11 bases left in between. Germline V gene lookup returns CDR1 MDHEN and CDR2 SYDVKM. CDR3 nucleotide sequence: TGTGCCAGCAGTTTATTGGCAGGGGATGAGACCCAGTACTTC. Amino acid sequence: CASSLLAGDETQYF.

This clone was found a few times. This CDR3 is CASSISLEPTDTQYF. The CDR3 bases are TGTGCCAGTAGTATCTCCCTAGAACCCACAGATACGCAGTATTTT. The rearrangement links TRBV19 to TRBJ2-3, with no clear D. V lost 3 bases, J lost 2 bases, and 12 bases lay in between. The CDR3 is 15 residues long. Looked up from germline, CDR1 is LNHDA and CDR2 is SQIVND (reference sequence).

CDR3 coding DNA: TGTGCCAGCAGCCCACCGAACCCCGAGGGACATGGCTATGGCTACACCTTC. It is translated as CASSPPNPEGHGYGYTF. This chain joins TRBV5-4 and TRBJ1-2, with D maybe TRBD1 (6 bases). Trimming took off 4 bases at V and 4 bases at J, with 23 bases between the two ends. The CDR3 runs 17 residues. CDR1 is SGHNT and CDR2 is YYREEE in the germline V gene (reference sequence).

This CDR3 reads CASSQDHPGIQYF. CDR3 DNA: TGCGCCAGCAGCCAAGATCACCCCGGCATTCAGTACTTC. The chain joins TRBV4-1 to TRBJ2-4; D is undetermined. Germline values: CDR1 MGHRA, CDR2 YSYEKL. The CDR3 extends over 13 amino acids. Trimming pared 0 bases from V and 9 bases from J, leaving 9 bases between.

This chain links TRBV5-6 with TRBJ1-5; 10 positions agree with TRBD1. The CDR3 extends over 18 amino acids. The V gene end was trimmed by 3 bases and the J gene end by 2 bases; junction bases not matched to a gene: 11. Germline V CDR1 and CDR2: SGHDT, YYEEEE. The CDR3 loop is CASSSYGQGGIGNQPQHF. The CDR3 region has the DNA TGTGCCAGCAGCTCCTACGGACAGGGGGGAATTGGCAATCAGCCCCAGCATTTT.

The chain links TRBV3-1 (or the pseudogene TRBV3-2) to TRBJ2-1; no clear D gene. Germline CDR1 is LGHDT and CDR2 is YNNKEL (reference sequence). V lost 2 bases and J lost 9, with 14 bases in between. The CDR3 has 14 residues. For the CDR3, the DNA is TGTGCCAGCAGCCAATCACACGGGTCGCTTGAGCAGTTCTTC. This sequence encodes CASSQSHGSLEQFF.

The chain joins TRBV24-1 to TRBJ2-1, with TRBD2 identical over 9 bases. V was clipped by 4 bases and J by 6 bases; unmatched bases: 6. The CDR3 totals 15 residues. CDR1 is KGHDR, CDR2 SFDVKD, per germline. CDR3 in DNA: TGTGCCACCAGTGACCATAGCGGGGGATTCAATGAGCAGTTCTTC. It specifies CATSDHSGGFNEQFF.

The rearrangement uses TRBV11-3 and TRBJ2-2; TRBD2 is a possible D gene (5 bases). The V end lost 3 bases, the J end lost 1 base, and 6 bases lay between the germline ends. Germline V gives CDR1 SGHNT, CDR2 YENEEA. This CDR3 has 14 amino acids. The CDR3 nucleotides are TGTGCCAGCAGCTTGAGGGTGAACACCGGGGAGCTGTTTTTT. Encoded protein: CASSLRVNTGELFF.

The V gene is TRBV5-4, the J gene TRBJ2-1; 9 bases are a match to TRBD2. Per the germline V gene, CDR1 is SGHNT and CDR2 is YYREEE (reference sequence). The CDR3 covers 15 residues. Germline trimming cut 3 bases from V and 8 bases from J; bases unmatched to any gene: 9. The DNA for the CDR3 is TGTGCCAGCAGCTGGGACGGGACTAGCCTCTATGAGCAGTTCTTC. As protein: CASSWDGTSLYEQFF. The variable domain in full, completed from reference TRBV5-4 and TRBJ2-1, reads ETGVTQSPTHLIKTRGQQVTLRCSSQSGHNTVSWYQQALGQGPQFIFQYYREEENGRGNFPPRFSGLQFPNYSSELNVNALELDDSALYLCASSWDGTSLYEQFFGPGTRLTVL.

The chain has TRBV24-1 and TRBJ2-1; 14 bases map to TRBD2. Trimming cost V 3 bases and J 1 base; bases outside gene matches: 4. Looked up from germline, CDR1 is KGHDR and CDR2 is SFDVKD. The CDR3 runs 18 residues. The CDR3, as DNA: TGTGCCACCAGTGATCCTGGGACTAGCGGGAGTTCCTACAATGAGCAGTTCTTC. This encodes CATSDPGTSGSSYNEQFF.

The chain links TRBV9 to TRBJ1-6, with 7 bases lining up with TRBD1. The germline CDR1 and CDR2 sequences are SGDLS and YYNGEE. The trim removed 4 bases at V and 4 bases at J, leaving 2 bases unmatched. The CDR3 is made up of 14 amino acids. CDR3 DNA sequence: TGTGCCAGCAGCCCGGGACAGTATAATTCACCCCTCCACTTT. This sequence encodes CASSPGQYNSPLHF.

The sample holds a few counts of this clone. The chain combines TRBV5-1 with TRBJ1-2; 8 positions agree with TRBD1. Germline CDR1 SGHRS, CDR2 YFSETQ. The CDR3 sequence is 15 residues long. V dropped 5 bases and J dropped 4; count of bases not matched to a gene: 10. The CDR3 DNA is TGCGCCAGCAGTTACGGACAGGGACCTTCCTATGGCTACACCTTC. Amino acid sequence: CASSYGQGPSYGYTF.

The chain joins TRBV5-1 to TRBJ2-5, with TRBD1 identical over 7 bases. V dropped 3 bases and J dropped 5; count of bases not matched to a gene: 13. This CDR3 contains 16 residues. Germline V gene lookup returns CDR1 SGHRS and CDR2 YFSETQ. CDR3 loop: CASSSLGRGRFETQYF. The CDR3, as DNA: TGCGCCAGCAGCTCCCTCGGAAGGGGGCGCTTTGAGACCCAGTACTTC.

The rearrangement joins TRBV6-2 or TRBV6-3 to TRBJ1-1; possibly TRBD1 for D (5 bases). V lost 2 bases and J lost 6, with 13 bases in between. Germline lookup yields CDR1 MNHEY and CDR2 SVGEGT. CDR3 size: 14 residues. The CDR3 protein is CASSYRTEGSEAFF. CDR3 sequence (DNA): TGTGCCAGCAGTTACCGGACGGAGGGGTCTGAAGCTTTCTTT.

In its sample, this clone was seen once. The rearrangement links TRBV5-1 to TRBJ2-1; 8 positions agree with TRBD2. After removal of 4 bases from V and 4 bases from J, the junction contained 7 bases not matched to a gene. The CDR3 extends over 15 amino acids. The germline CDR1 and CDR2 sequences are SGHRS and YFSETQ. The CDR3 region is CASSEGGGQYNEQFF. The CDR3 nucleotides are TGCGCCAGCAGCGAGGGCGGGGGGCAGTACAATGAGCAGTTCTTC. The variable domain in full, completed from reference TRBV5-1 and TRBJ2-1, reads KAGVTQTPRYLIKTRGQQVTLSCSPISGHRSVSWYQQTPGQGLQFLFEYFSETQRNKGNFPGRFSGRQFSNSRSEMNVSTLELGDSALYLCASSEGGGQYNEQFFGPGTRLTVL.

The chain recombines TRBV19 with TRBJ2-1; tentatively, D is TRBD2 (6 bases). Germline CDR1 reads LNHDA; CDR2 reads SQIVND (reference sequence). The CDR3 spans 11 residues. CDR3 sequence reads: CAAGSYNEQFF. In nucleotides, the CDR3 is TGTGCAGCCGGGAGCTACAATGAGCAGTTCTTC.